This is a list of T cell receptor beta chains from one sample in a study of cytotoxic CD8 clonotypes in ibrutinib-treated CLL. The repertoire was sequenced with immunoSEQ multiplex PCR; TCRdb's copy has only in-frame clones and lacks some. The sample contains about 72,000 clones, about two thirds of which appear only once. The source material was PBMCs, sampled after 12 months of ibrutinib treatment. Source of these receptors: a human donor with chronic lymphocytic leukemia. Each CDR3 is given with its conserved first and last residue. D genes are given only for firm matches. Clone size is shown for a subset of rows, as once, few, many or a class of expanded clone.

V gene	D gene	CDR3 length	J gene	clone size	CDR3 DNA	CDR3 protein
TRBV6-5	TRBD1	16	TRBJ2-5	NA	TGTGCCAGCAGTTATTTTGGGACAGGAACCCAAGAGACCCAGTACTTC	CASSYFGTGTQETQYF
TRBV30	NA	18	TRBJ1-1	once	TGTGCCTGGGGTCCAGGGGCGGGGAGGTTCCCTACGTTCGCTGAAGCTTTCTTT	CAWGPGAGRFPTFAEAFF
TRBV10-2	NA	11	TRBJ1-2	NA	TGCGCCAGCAGAGGGGACCCTGGCTACACCTTC	CASRGDPGYTF
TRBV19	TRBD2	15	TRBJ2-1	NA	TGTGCCAGTAGGAACCGCGGGGGGGCTGTGAATGAGCAGTTCTTC	CASRNRGGAVNEQFF
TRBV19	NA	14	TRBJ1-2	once	TGTGCCAGTAGTATAGGGACGGATTACTATGGCTACACCTTC	CASSIGTDYYGYTF
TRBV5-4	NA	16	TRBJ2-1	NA	TGTGCCAGCAGCTTGGGAACAGGGCCCTCCTACAATGAGCAGTTCTTC	CASSLGTGPSYNEQFF
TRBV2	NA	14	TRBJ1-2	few	TGTGCCAGCAGTGAAGCAGGGGTTAGCTCTGGCTACACCTTC	CASSEAGVSSGYTF
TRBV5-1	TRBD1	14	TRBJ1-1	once	TGCGCCAGCAGCTTGGCCAGGGGGGCCACTGAAGCTTTCTTT	CASSLARGATEAFF
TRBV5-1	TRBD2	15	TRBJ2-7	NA	TGCGCCAGCAGCTTGGGTCTAGCGGGGGCTTACGAGCAGTACTTC	CASSLGLAGAYEQYF
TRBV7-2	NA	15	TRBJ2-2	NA	TGTGCCAGCAGGGGCCGGGGAGCCCAAGCCGGGGAGCTGTTTTTT	CASRGRGAQAGELFF
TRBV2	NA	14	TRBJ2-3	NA	TGTGCCAGCAGTGAGATCTGGGGCACAGATACGCAGTATTTT	CASSEIWGTDTQYF
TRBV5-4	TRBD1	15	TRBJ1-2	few	TGTGCCAGCAGCTTGGCCAGCAGACAGGGGATGGGCTACACCTTC	CASSLASRQGMGYTF
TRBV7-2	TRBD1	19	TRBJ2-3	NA	TGTGCCAGCAGCTTCCGCCCTGCCGCTGGGACAGGGCAAGCAGATACGCAGTATTTT	CASSFRPAAGTGQADTQYF
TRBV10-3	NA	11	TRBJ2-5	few	TGTGCCACAGGGCAGGGAGAGACCCAGTACTTC	CATGQGETQYF
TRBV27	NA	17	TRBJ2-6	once	TGTGCCAGCAGACGGGGAGGTTCCAGCTCTGGGGCCAACGTCCTGACTTTC	CASRRGGSSSGANVLTF
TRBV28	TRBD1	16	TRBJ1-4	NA	TGTGCCAGCAGACCCTCCCCGGGACCAGGGGGTGAAAAACTGTTTTTT	CASRPSPGPGGEKLFF
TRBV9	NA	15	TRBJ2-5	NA	TGTGCCAGCAGCGCCACGGGACTGCTTCAAGAGACCCAGTACTTC	CASSATGLLQETQYF
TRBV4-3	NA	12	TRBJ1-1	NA	TGCGCCAGCAGCCAATCCGCTAGTGAAGCTTTCTTT	CASSQSASEAFF
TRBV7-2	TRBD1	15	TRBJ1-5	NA	TGTGCCAGCAGCTTAGCCGCAGGGGGCCATCAGCCCCAGCATTTT	CASSLAAGGHQPQHF
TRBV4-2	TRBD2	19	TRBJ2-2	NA	TGTGCCAGCAGCCTGGGGGCCCCTCCTAGCGGGGGCAACACCGGGGAGCTGTTTTTT	CASSLGAPPSGGNTGELFF
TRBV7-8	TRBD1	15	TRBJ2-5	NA	TGTGCCAGCAGCTTATTGGGACAGAGACAAGAGACCCAGTACTTC	CASSLLGQRQETQYF